This T cell receptor (beta chain) was sequenced during a study of T cells in Graves' hyperthyroidism and ophthalmopathy. A patient was excluded if there was uncontrolled infection, other autoimmune disease, pregnancy or lactation. Diagnoses used clinical symptoms, serum thyroxine and TRAb, thyroid ultrasound and orbital computed tomography. Fresh peripheral blood, around 10 ml, yielded the PBMCs. Germline CDR1 reads SQVTM; CDR2 reads ANQGSEA. V shed 8 bases and J 5 bases; nucleotides not matched to a gene: 11. This CDR3 is 14 amino acids long. RNA transcripts gave rise to amplified TCR beta CDR3 regions. An initial round of RT-PCR targeting the TCR CDR3 relied on the HTBI primer set. TCRdb re-derived calls from the multiplex PCR reads in MiXCR, one entry per CDR3 protein. Of more than 50,000 distinct CDR3 sequences listed, approximately 57% are singletons.

Sample: blood. The clonotype originates from a woman aged 60-75 years with Graves' ophthalmopathy. This chain uses TRBV29-1 with TRBJ2-1, with 8 bases identical to TRBD1. The CDR3 protein is CSLRSDRANNEQFF. DNA of the CDR3: TGCAGCCTCCGTTCGGACAGGGCAAACAATGAGCAGTTCTTC.